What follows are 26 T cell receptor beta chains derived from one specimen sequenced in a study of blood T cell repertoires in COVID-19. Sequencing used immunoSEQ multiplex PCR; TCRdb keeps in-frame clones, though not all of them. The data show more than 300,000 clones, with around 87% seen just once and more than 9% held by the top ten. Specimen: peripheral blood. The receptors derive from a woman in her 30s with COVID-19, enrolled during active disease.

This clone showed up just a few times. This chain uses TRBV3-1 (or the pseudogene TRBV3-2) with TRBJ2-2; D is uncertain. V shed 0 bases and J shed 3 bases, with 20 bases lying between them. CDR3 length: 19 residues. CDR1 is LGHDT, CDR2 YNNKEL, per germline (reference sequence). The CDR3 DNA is TGTGCCAGCAGCCAAGATCTAGGCTTCATACAAGCGCACACCGGGGAGCTGTTTTTT. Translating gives CASSQDLGFIQAHTGELFF.

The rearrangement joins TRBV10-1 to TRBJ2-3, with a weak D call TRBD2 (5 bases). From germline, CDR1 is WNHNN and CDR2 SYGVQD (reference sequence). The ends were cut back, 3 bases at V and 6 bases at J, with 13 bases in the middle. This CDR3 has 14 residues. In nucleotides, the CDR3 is TGCGCCAGCAGTGATGGGCCGGGAAGGGATACGCAGTATTTT. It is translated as CASSDGPGRDTQYF.

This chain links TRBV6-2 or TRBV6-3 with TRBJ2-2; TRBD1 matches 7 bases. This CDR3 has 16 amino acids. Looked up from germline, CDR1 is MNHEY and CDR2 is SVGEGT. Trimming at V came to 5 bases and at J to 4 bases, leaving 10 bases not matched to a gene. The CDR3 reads CASSDRGGGGTGELFF. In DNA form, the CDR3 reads TGTGCCAGCAGTGATAGAGGGGGCGGTGGCACCGGGGAGCTGTTTTTT.

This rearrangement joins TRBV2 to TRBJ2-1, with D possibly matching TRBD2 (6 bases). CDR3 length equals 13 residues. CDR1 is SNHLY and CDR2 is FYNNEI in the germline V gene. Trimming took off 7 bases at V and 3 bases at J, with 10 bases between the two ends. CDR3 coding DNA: TGTGCCAGCAACGGGAGAATCTACAATGAGCAGTTCTTC. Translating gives CASNGRIYNEQFF.

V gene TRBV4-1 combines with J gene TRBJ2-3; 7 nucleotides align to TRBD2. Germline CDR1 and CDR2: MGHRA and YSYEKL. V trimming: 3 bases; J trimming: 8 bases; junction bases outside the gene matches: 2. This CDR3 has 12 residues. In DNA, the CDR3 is TGCGCCAGCAGCCAGCCTAGCGGTACGCAGTATTTT. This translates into CASSQPSGTQYF.

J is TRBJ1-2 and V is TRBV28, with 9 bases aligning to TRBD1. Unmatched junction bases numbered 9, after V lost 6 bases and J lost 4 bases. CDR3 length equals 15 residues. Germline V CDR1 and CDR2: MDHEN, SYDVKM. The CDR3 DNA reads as TGTGCCAGCAGCCCTATAGGGGACAGGGTCTATGGCTACACCTTC. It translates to CASSPIGDRVYGYTF.

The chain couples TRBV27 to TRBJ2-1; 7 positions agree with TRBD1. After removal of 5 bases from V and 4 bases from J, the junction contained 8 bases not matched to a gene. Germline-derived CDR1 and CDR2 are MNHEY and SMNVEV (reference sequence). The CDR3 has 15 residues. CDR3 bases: TGTGCCAGCAGTGCCGGGACAGATCGATACAATGAGCAGTTCTTC. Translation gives CASSAGTDRYNEQFF.

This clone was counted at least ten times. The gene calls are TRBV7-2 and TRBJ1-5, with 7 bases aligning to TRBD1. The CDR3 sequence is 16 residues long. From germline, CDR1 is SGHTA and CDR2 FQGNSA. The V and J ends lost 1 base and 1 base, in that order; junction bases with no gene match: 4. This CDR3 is CASSLGQGLSNQPQHF. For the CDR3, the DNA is TGTGCCAGCAGCTTAGGACAGGGATTAAGCAATCAGCCCCAGCATTTT.

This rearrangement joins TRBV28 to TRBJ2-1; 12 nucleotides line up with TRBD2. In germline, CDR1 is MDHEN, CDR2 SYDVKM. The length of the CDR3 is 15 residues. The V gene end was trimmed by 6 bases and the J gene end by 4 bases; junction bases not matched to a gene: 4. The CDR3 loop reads CASSNGLAGYNEQFF. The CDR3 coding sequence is TGTGCCAGCAGCAATGGACTAGCGGGATACAATGAGCAGTTCTTC.

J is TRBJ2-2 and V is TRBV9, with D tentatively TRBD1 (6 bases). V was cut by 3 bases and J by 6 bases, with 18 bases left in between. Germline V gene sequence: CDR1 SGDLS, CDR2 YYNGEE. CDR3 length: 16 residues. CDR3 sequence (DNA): TGTGCCAGCAGCGCGTTAGGACAGATGACACCCGGGGAGCTGTTTTTT. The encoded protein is CASSALGQMTPGELFF. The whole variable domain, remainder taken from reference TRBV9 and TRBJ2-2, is DSGVTQTPKHLITATGQRVTLRCSPRSGDLSVYWYQQSLDQGLQFLIQYYNGEERAKGNILERFSAQQFPDLHSELNLSSLELGDSALYFCASSALGQMTPGELFFGEGSRLTVL.

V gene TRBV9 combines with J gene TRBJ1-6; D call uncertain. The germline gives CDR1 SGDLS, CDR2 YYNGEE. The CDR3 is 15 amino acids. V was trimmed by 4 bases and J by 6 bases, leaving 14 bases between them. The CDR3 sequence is CASSSYNTFNSPLHF. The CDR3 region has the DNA TGTGCCAGCAGCTCGTATAACACCTTTAATTCACCCCTCCACTTT.

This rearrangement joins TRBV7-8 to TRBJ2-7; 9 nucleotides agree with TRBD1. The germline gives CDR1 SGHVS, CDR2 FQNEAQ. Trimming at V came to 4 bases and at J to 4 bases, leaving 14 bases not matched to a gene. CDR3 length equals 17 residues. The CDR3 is CASSSPTRTGGGYEQYF. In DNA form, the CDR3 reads TGTGCCAGCAGCTCCCCCACCCGAACAGGGGGCGGTTACGAGCAGTACTTC.

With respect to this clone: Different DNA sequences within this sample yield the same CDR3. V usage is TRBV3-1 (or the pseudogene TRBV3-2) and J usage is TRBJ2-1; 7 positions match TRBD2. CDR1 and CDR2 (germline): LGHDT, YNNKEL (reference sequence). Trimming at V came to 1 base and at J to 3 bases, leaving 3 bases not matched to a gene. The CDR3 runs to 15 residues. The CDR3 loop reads CASSQGLAVYNEQFF. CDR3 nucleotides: TGTGCCAGCAGCCAAGGGCTAGCGGTCTACAATGAGCAGTTCTTC.

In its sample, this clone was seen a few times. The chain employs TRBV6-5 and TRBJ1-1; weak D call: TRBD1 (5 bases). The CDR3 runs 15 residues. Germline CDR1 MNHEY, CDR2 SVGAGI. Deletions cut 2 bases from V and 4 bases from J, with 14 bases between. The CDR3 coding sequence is TGTGCCAGCAGTTACATAAGCGTCAGGGCCACTGAAGCTTTCTTT. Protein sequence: CASSYISVRATEAFF.

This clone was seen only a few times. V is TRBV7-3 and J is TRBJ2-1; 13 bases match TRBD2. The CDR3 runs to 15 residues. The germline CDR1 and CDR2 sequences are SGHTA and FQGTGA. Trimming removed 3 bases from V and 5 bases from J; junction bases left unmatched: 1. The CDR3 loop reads CASSFGTSGNNEQFF. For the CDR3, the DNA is TGTGCCAGCAGCTTCGGGACTAGCGGGAACAATGAGCAGTTCTTC.

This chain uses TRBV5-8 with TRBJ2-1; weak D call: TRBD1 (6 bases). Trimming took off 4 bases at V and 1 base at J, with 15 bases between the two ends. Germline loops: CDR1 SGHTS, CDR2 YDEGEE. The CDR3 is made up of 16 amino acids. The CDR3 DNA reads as TGTGCCAGCAGCGGACCGGGACACATGTCCTACAATGAGCAGTTCTTC. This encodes CASSGPGHMSYNEQFF.

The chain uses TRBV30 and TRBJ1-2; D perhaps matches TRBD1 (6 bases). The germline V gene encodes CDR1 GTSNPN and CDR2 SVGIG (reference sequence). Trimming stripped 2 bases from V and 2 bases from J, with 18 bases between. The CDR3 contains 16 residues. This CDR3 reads CAWSQGFGRENYGYTF. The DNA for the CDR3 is TGTGCCTGGAGTCAGGGGTTTGGGAGGGAGAACTATGGCTACACCTTC.

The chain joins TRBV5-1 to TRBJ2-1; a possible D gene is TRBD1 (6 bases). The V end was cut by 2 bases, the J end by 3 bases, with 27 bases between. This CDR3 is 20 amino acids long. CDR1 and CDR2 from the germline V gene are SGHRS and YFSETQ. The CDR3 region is CASSFSPIADSRGFYNEQFF. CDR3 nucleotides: TGCGCCAGCAGCTTTTCCCCCATCGCGGACAGCAGGGGATTCTACAATGAGCAGTTCTTC.

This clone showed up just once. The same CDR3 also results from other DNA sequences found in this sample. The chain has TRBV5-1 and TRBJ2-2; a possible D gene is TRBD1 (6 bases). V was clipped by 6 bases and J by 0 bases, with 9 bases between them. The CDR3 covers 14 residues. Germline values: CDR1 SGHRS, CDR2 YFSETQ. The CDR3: CASTGQANTGELFF. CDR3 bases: TGCGCCAGCACGGGACAAGCGAACACCGGGGAGCTGTTTTTT.

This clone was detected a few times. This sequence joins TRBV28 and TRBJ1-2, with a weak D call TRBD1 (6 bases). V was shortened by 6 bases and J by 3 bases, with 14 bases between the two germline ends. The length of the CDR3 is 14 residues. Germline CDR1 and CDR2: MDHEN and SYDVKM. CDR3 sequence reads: CASSLGQSHYGYTF. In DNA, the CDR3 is TGTGCCAGCAGCCTAGGACAGTCCCACTATGGCTACACCTTC.

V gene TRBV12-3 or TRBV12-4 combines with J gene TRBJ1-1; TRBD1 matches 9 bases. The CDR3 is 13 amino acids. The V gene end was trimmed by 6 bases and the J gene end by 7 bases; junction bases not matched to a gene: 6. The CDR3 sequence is CASRPGQGSEAFF. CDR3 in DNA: TGTGCCAGCAGACCGGGACAGGGCAGTGAAGCTTTCTTT.

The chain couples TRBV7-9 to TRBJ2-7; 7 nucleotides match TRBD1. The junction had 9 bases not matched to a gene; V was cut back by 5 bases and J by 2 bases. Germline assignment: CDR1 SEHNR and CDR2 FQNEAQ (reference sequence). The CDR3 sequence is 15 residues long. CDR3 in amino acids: CASSTGVLPPYEQYF. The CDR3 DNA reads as TGTGCCAGCAGCACAGGGGTCCTTCCTCCCTACGAGCAGTACTTC.

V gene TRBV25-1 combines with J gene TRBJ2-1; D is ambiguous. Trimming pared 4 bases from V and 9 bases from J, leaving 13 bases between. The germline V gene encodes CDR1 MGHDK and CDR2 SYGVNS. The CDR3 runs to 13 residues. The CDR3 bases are TGTGCCAGCAGTGGAAGCGACTTTCCTGAGCAGTTCTTC. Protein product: CASSGSDFPEQFF.

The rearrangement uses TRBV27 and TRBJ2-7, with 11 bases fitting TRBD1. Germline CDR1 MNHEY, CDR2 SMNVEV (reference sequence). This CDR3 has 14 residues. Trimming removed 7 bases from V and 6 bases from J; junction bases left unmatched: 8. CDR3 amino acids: CASTVPGQGGEQYF. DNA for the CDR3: TGTGCCAGCACAGTTCCGGGACAGGGGGGCGAGCAGTACTTC.

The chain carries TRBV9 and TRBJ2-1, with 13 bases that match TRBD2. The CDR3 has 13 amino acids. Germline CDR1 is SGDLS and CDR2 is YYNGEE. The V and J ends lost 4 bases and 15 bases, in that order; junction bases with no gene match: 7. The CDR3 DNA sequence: TGTGCCAGCAGCCCGCGACTAGCGGGAGGTCCGTTCTTC. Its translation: CASSPRLAGGPFF.

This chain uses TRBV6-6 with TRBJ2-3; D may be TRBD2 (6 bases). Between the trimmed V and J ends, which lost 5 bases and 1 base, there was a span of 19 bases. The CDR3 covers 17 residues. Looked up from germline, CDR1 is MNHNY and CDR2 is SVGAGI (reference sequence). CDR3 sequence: CASSHPDGRTGTDTQYF. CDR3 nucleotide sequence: TGTGCCAGCAGTCACCCTGACGGGAGAACGGGCACAGATACGCAGTATTTT.